A single sample is the source of the 19 T cell receptor beta chains below, sequenced in a study of T cells after yellow fever vaccination. TCRdb independently ran MiXCR on the 5' RACE reads; one entry per CDR3 protein. The sample carries 250,000 to 300,000 distinct CDR3 sequences, over 4.5% recorded once. The sequenced sample was CD4+ T cells sorted from PBMCs, obtained on the day of the yellow fever booster vaccination. These receptors were collected from a man aged 18 to 29 who received the YFV17D yellow fever vaccine.

This clonotype was detected a few times. The J gene is TRBJ2-7, the V gene TRBV20-1; D might be TRBD1 (5 bases). In germline, CDR1 is DFQATT, CDR2 SNEGSKA (reference sequence). The V end was cut by 3 bases, the J end by 0 bases, with 9 bases between. CDR3 length: 13 residues. The CDR3 sequence is CSASRRASYEQYV. The CDR3 coding sequence is TGCAGTGCTAGTCGCAGGGCCTCCTACGAGCAGTACGTC.

The V gene is TRBV12-3 or TRBV12-4, the J gene TRBJ2-3, with TRBD2 matching over 8 bases. V was pared by 5 bases and J by 9 bases, with 7 bases of the junction left unmatched. The CDR3 totals 13 residues. CDR3 amino acids: CASSRLAMGTQYF. The CDR3 region has the DNA TGTGCCAGCAGTCGACTAGCGATGGGGACGCAGTATTTT.

The sample holds a few counts of this clonotype. V and J are TRBV29-1 and TRBJ2-1; 11 bases are shared with TRBD2. Germline CDR1 SQVTM, CDR2 ANQGSEA. The CDR3 length is 14 residues. J gave up 8 bases and V 4 bases, and 7 bases lay outside the gene matches. The DNA of the CDR3 is TGCAGCGTTGCCCTAGCGGGGGGTCGGGATGAGCAGTTCTTC. This sequence encodes CSVALAGGRDEQFF.

The chain is built from TRBV25-1 and TRBJ2-5; either TRBD1 or TRBD2 may fit D (5 bases each). This CDR3 has 14 amino acids. Trimming cost V 3 bases and J 3 bases, with 11 bases left between them. Germline V lookup: CDR1 MGHDK, CDR2 SYGVNS. The CDR3 region has the DNA TGTGCCAGCAGTGAGGTGGGGGATAAAGAGACCCAGTACTTC. Protein sequence: CASSEVGDKETQYF.

This clonotype showed up many times. The V and J genes are TRBV7-2 and TRBJ1-1, with D uncertain. This CDR3 comprises 11 residues. V dropped 8 bases and J dropped 2 bases, with 6 bases sitting between them. Germline loops: CDR1 SGHTA, CDR2 FQGNSA. CDR3 bases: TGTGCCAGCGGGAAAAACACTGAAGCTTTCTTT. Its translation is CASGKNTEAFF.

This clonotype showed up many times. The chain employs TRBV9 and TRBJ2-5, with D perhaps TRBD2 (5 bases). Trimming stripped 0 bases from V and 0 bases from J, with 6 bases between. This CDR3 is built from 14 residues. The V gene's germline CDR1 is SGDLS and CDR2 YYNGEE. The CDR3 nucleotides are TGTGCCAGCAGCGTAGGACTATACCAAGAGACCCAGTACTTC. Protein product: CASSVGLYQETQYF.

This clonotype occurred a few times. The chain uses TRBV11-1 and TRBJ1-5; D is possibly TRBD1 (6 bases). With 5 bases removed from V and 5 bases from J, the gap between germline ends came to 10 bases. This CDR3 contains 13 residues. The germline V gene has CDR1 SGHAT and CDR2 FQDESV (reference sequence). CDR3 DNA: TGTGCCAGCAGCCAAAACAGGGATCAGCCCCAGCATTTT. Translated: CASSQNRDQPQHF.

In this sample, this clonotype turned up a few times. This sequence joins TRBV4-1 and TRBJ1-6; the D is unclear. CDR3 length: 15 amino acids. The germline V gene has CDR1 MGHRA and CDR2 YSYEKL. The V end was cut by 0 bases, the J end by 14 bases, with 17 bases between. CDR3 sequence (DNA): TGCGCCAGCAGCCAAGATAACAGTGAGCTTTTCACCCTCCACTTT. This gives the protein CASSQDNSELFTLHF.

This clonotype was seen many times. V usage is TRBV24-1 and J usage is TRBJ2-5; 7 positions match TRBD1. This CDR3 has 16 amino acids. With V trimmed by 2 bases and J by 4 bases, 9 bases remained unmatched. The germline V gene encodes CDR1 KGHDR and CDR2 SFDVKD. This CDR3 reads CATSDSGTASGETQYF. The CDR3 region has the DNA TGTGCCACCAGTGATTCTGGGACAGCCTCGGGAGAGACCCAGTACTTC.

This rearrangement joins TRBV12-3 or TRBV12-4 to TRBJ2-3, with D possibly called TRBD1 or TRBD2 (5 bases each). The CDR3 loop spans 15 amino acids. Deletions cut 6 bases from V and 6 bases from J, with 19 bases between. This chain's CDR3 is CASRHRDPLRDTQYF. CDR3 nucleotides: TGTGCCAGCAGACACCGGGACCCCCTGCGGGATACGCAGTATTTT.

This clonotype showed up many times. The chain is built from TRBV29-1 and TRBJ2-5, with D maybe TRBD1 (5 bases). The V and J ends lost 5 bases and 4 bases respectively, with 14 bases between them. The germline V gene encodes CDR1 SQVTM and CDR2 ANQGSEA. The CDR3 runs 13 residues. CDR3 coding DNA: TGCAGCGTTATGGGGCCGTCTGGAGAGACCCAGTACTTC. Translating gives CSVMGPSGETQYF.

This clonotype has just a few counts. The rearrangement joins TRBV30 to TRBJ1-1, with 7 bases aligning to TRBD1. The germline CDR1 and CDR2 sequences are GTSNPN and SVGIG (reference sequence). The CDR3 loop spans 17 amino acids. The trim removed 0 bases at V and 4 bases at J, leaving 14 bases unmatched. The CDR3 loop is CAWSVQGPLRFVTEAFF. The CDR3 nucleotides read TGTGCCTGGAGTGTACAGGGGCCTCTCAGGTTCGTCACTGAAGCTTTCTTT.

This rearrangement joins TRBV2 to TRBJ2-7; TRBD1 matches 9 bases. Germline lookup yields CDR1 SNHLY and CDR2 FYNNEI. The length of the CDR3 is 15 residues. V trimming: 6 bases; J trimming: 3 bases; junction bases outside the gene matches: 9. In DNA form, the CDR3 reads TGTGCCAGCAGGGCTACCGGGACAGGGATCTACGAGCAGTACTTC. Translation: CASRATGTGIYEQYF.

The V gene is TRBV5-6, the J gene TRBJ2-7; D not resolved. Trimming removed 0 bases from V and 6 bases from J, with 10 bases in between. The germline V gene encodes CDR1 SGHDT and CDR2 YYEEEE. The CDR3 is 13 amino acids. DNA for the CDR3: TGTGCCAGCAGCTTGGCCAGCGTGTCCGAGCAGTACGTC. Its translation is CASSLASVSEQYV.

This chain joins TRBV29-1 and TRBJ2-7; 7 bases are shared with TRBD1. Germline CDR1 and CDR2: SQVTM and ANQGSEA. This CDR3 is 14 amino acids long. With 3 bases clipped from V and 3 bases from J, the junction kept 8 bases outside the gene matches. This CDR3 reads CSVERTGPIYEQYF. CDR3 nucleotide sequence: TGCAGCGTTGAGCGGACAGGACCAATCTACGAGCAGTACTTC.

This clonotype has at least ten counts. V gene TRBV5-1 combines with J gene TRBJ2-6; TRBD1 matches 8 bases. Germline trimming cut 0 bases from V and 0 bases from J; bases unmatched to any gene: 5. CDR1 and CDR2 (germline): SGHRS, YFSETQ. CDR3 length: 18 residues. This CDR3 is CASSLAGTGPSGANVLTF. The CDR3 DNA reads as TGCGCCAGCAGCTTGGCCGGGACAGGCCCCTCTGGGGCCAACGTCCTGACTTTC.

This clonotype was picked up a small number of times. The V and J genes are TRBV20-1 and TRBJ1-6, with D possibly being TRBD1 (5 bases). Germline loops: CDR1 DFQATT, CDR2 SNEGSKA (reference sequence). V lost 1 base to trimming and J lost 1 base, with 8 bases between them. The length of the CDR3 is 15 residues. CDR3 region: CSARAGWSYNSPLHF. In nucleotides, the CDR3 is TGCAGTGCTAGAGCAGGGTGGTCCTATAATTCACCCCTCCACTTT.

This clonotype was counted many times. The chain joins TRBV27 to TRBJ1-1; maybe TRBD1 (6 bases). There are 13 residues in the CDR3. Trimming took off 8 bases at V and 3 bases at J, with 13 bases between the two ends. CDR1 and CDR2 from the germline V gene are MNHEY and SMNVEV (reference sequence). The CDR3 is CASHHNRDTEAFF. The CDR3 nucleotides are TGTGCCAGCCACCATAACAGGGACACTGAAGCTTTCTTT.

This clonotype was seen many times. The rearrangement links TRBV10-3 to TRBJ2-3; no clear D gene. V dropped 2 bases and J dropped 2 bases, with 5 bases sitting between them. The CDR3 is 13 amino acids. CDR1 and CDR2 (germline): ENHRY, SYGVKD. CDR3 nucleotide sequence: TGTGCCATCAGTGAGGGTCCCACAGATACGCAGTATTTT. Translation gives CAISEGPTDTQYF.